This T cell receptor beta chain derives from a study of cytomegalovirus exposure and HLA in healthy donors. 13 Jbeta primers and 60 Vbeta primers were used for the PCR. Only in-frame clones appear in the TCRdb table, and some are missing; sequencing was by immunoSEQ multiplex PCR. The sample contains roughly 200,000 clones, around 75% of which appear only once. The CDR3 covers 16 residues. V lost 7 bases to trimming and J lost 4 bases; unmatched junction nucleotides: 10. Per germline, CDR1 SGHNT and CDR2 YENEEA. Sequencing was performed on PBMCs. The TCR comes from a female donor in good health and CMV-seronegative. The rearrangement uses TRBV11-3 and TRBJ2-3, with 11 nucleotides matching TRBD2. CDR3 sequence: CASNRGLAGGADTQYF. The CDR3 nucleotides are TGTGCCAGCAACCGGGGTCTAGCGGGGGGCGCAGATACGCAGTATTTT.